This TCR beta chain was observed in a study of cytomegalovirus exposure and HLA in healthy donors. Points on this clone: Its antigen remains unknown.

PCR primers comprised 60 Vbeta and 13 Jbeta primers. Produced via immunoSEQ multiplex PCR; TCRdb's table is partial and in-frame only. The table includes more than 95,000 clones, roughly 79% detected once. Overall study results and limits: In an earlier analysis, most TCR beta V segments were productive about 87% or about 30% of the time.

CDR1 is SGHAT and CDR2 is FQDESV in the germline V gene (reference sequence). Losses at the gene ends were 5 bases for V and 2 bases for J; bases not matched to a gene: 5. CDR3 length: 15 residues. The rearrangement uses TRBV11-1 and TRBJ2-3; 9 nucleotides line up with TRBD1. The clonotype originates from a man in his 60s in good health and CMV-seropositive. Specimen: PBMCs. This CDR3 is CASSIRDRDTDTQYF. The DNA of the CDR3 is TGTGCCAGCAGCATCCGGGACAGGGACACAGATACGCAGTATTTT.